This entry is about one T cell receptor (beta chain). These data come from a study of blood T cell repertoires in COVID-19. The CDR3 sequence is 14 residues long. CDR1 and CDR2 (germline): SEHNR, FQNEAQ (reference sequence). V lost 4 bases to trimming and J lost 4 bases; unmatched junction nucleotides: 5. The repertoire was sequenced with immunoSEQ multiplex PCR; TCRdb's copy has only in-frame clones and lacks some. The sample has some 50,000 clones; approximately 91% are singletons. The TCR sequence derives from a woman aged 70-85 years with active COVID-19. This chain connects TRBV7-9 to TRBJ2-7, with 9 bases fitting TRBD1. The specimen was peripheral blood. CDR3 in amino acids: CASSSRDRAYEQYF. The CDR3 DNA reads TGTGCCAGCAGCTCCCGGGACAGGGCATACGAGCAGTACTTC.